This is a list of T cell receptor beta chains from one sample in a study of OX40 agonist ivuxolimab in advanced cancers. Profiling relied on immunoSEQ multiplex PCR, and the TCRdb table lists in-frame clones only, not all of them. The sample shows about 46,000 clones, 88% of them seen only once. The sequences come from CD4+ or CD8+ T cells sorted from blood, collected in a trial of the OX40 agonist ivuxolimab. All receptors come from an adult with an advanced solid tumor such as melanoma, head and neck, liver or kidney cancer. Both conserved end residues are part of each CDR3. A D gene is named only where the DNA matches it firmly. Size values are once, few and many counts, or a class for expanded clones, and some rows have none.

size: -
D: -
J: TRBJ1-5
V: TRBV5-6
CDR3: CASSLGPDQPQHF
DNA: TGTGCCAGCAGCTTGGGCCCGGATCAGCCCCAGCATTTT

size: -
D: TRBD2
J: TRBJ2-7
V: TRBV28
CDR3: CASSLGRLADTSYEQYF
DNA: TGTGCCAGCAGTCTTGGACGACTAGCGGATACTTCCTACGAGCAGTACTTC

size: -
D: TRBD1
J: TRBJ1-1
V: TRBV18
CDR3: CASSPQTGSPEAFF
DNA: TGTGCCAGCTCTCCTCAGACAGGGAGTCCTGAAGCTTTCTTT

size: -
D: -
J: TRBJ1-6
V: TRBV25-1
CDR3: CASRGNLGALHF
DNA: TGTGCCAGCAGAGGGAACCTCGGGGCCCTCCACTTT

size: -
D: -
J: TRBJ2-2
V: TRBV27
CDR3: CASSSPHHDRTTGELFF
DNA: TGTGCCAGCAGTTCGCCTCACCATGACAGGACCACCGGGGAGCTGTTTTTT

size: few
D: -
J: TRBJ2-3
V: TRBV30
CDR3: CASNGISSITDTQYF
DNA: TGTGCCTCGAACGGGATTAGTTCGATCACAGATACGCAGTATTTT

size: -
D: -
J: TRBJ2-1
V: TRBV28
CDR3: CASSLFGFPSYNEQFF
DNA: TGTGCCAGCAGTTTATTCGGGTTTCCATCCTACAATGAGCAGTTCTTC

size: -
D: TRBD1
J: TRBJ2-2
V: TRBV4-1
CDR3: CASSQLQGAVTGELFF
DNA: TGCGCCAGCAGCCAATTACAGGGGGCGGTGACCGGGGAGCTGTTTTTT

size: -
D: -
J: TRBJ1-1
V: TRBV28
CDR3: CATQRRENRDCHGFF
DNA: TGTGCCACGCAAAGACGAGAAAACAGGGATTGCCACGGTTTCTTT

size: -
D: -
J: TRBJ2-5
V: TRBV18
CDR3: CASSPGGQETQYF
DNA: TGTGCCAGCTCACCAGGGGGACAAGAGACCCAGTACTTC

size: -
D: -
J: TRBJ2-5
V: TRBV11-3
CDR3: CASSFGTAETQYF
DNA: TGTGCCAGCAGCTTCGGGACTGCGGAGACCCAGTACTTC

size: -
D: -
J: TRBJ2-3
V: TRBV2
CDR3: CASSGRVTDTQYF
DNA: TGTGCCAGCAGTGGAAGAGTCACAGATACGCAGTATTTT

size: -
D: TRBD2
J: TRBJ2-2
V: TRBV7-3
CDR3: CASSFEREGTGELFF
DNA: TGTGCCAGCAGCTTTGAGCGGGAGGGCACCGGGGAGCTGTTTTTT

size: -
D: -
J: TRBJ2-2
V: TRBV28
CDR3: CASSLEVNTGELFF
DNA: TGTGCCAGCAGTTTGGAGGTCAACACCGGGGAGCTGTTTTTT

size: -
D: -
J: TRBJ1-2
V: TRBV6-1
CDR3: CASRRTDPNYGYTF
DNA: TGTGCCAGCAGACGGACAGACCCTAACTATGGCTACACCTTC

size: -
D: TRBD1
J: TRBJ1-2
V: TRBV6-5
CDR3: CASSYIGQERLEGYTF
DNA: TGTGCCAGCAGTTATATCGGACAGGAGCGCCTCGAGGGCTACACCTTC

size: -
D: TRBD1
J: TRBJ2-7
V: TRBV30
CDR3: CAWSGQGHYEQYF
DNA: TGTGCCTGGAGTGGACAGGGCCACTACGAGCAGTACTTC

size: -
D: TRBD2
J: TRBJ2-3
V: TRBV7-2
CDR3: CASSLNGRADTQYF
DNA: TGTGCCAGCAGCCTAAATGGGAGGGCAGATACGCAGTATTTT

size: -
D: TRBD2
J: TRBJ2-7
V: TRBV10-1
CDR3: CASSESGLAGGKQYF
DNA: TGCGCCAGCAGTGAGTCTGGACTAGCGGGGGGCAAGCAGTACTTC

size: -
D: -
J: TRBJ2-3
V: TRBV18
CDR3: CASSPIPSNEVDTQYF
DNA: TGTGCCAGCTCACCAATTCCCAGCAATGAGGTCGATACGCAGTATTTT

size: once
D: -
J: TRBJ1-5
V: TRBV19
CDR3: CASSPRGGVGQPQHF
DNA: TGTGCCAGTAGTCCCCGGGGAGGGGTAGGCCAGCCCCAGCATTTT

size: -
D: -
J: TRBJ1-6
V: TRBV7-6
CDR3: CASSLEAGFSYNSPLHF
DNA: TGTGCCAGCAGCTTAGAGGCCGGGTTTTCCTATAATTCACCCCTCCACTTT

size: -
D: TRBD2
J: TRBJ2-1
V: TRBV10-3
CDR3: CAIRTTSGSYEQFF
DNA: TGTGCCATCAGAACGACTAGCGGGAGCTATGAGCAGTTCTTC

size: -
D: -
J: TRBJ2-5
V: TRBV28
CDR3: CASSFGSYQETQYF
DNA: TGTGCCAGCAGTTTCGGCAGTTACCAAGAGACCCAGTACTTC

size: -
D: -
J: TRBJ2-3
V: TRBV28
CDR3: CASSPGPLRDTQYF
DNA: TGTGCCAGCAGCCCAGGCCCGTTGCGAGATACGCAGTATTTT

size: -
D: TRBD1
J: TRBJ2-3
V: TRBV9
CDR3: CASARQGVTDTQYF
DNA: TGTGCCAGCGCCCGACAGGGGGTGACAGATACGCAGTATTTT

size: -
D: -
J: TRBJ1-1
V: TRBV28
CDR3: CASRTPGREAFF
DNA: TGTGCCAGCAGGACGCCGGGACGCGAAGCTTTCTTT

size: -
D: TRBD1
J: TRBJ1-2
V: TRBV29-1
CDR3: CSVGTAPYGYTF
DNA: TGCAGCGTGGGGACAGCCCCCTATGGCTACACCTTC

size: -
D: TRBD1
J: TRBJ2-5
V: TRBV15
CDR3: CATSREGGGLQETQYF
DNA: TGTGCCACCAGCAGAGAAGGGGGCGGGTTACAAGAGACCCAGTACTTC

size: -
D: -
J: TRBJ2-7
V: TRBV6-6
CDR3: CASQTGNSYEQYF
DNA: TGTGCCAGCCAAACAGGGAACTCCTACGAGCAGTACTTC

size: once
D: -
J: TRBJ2-2
V: TRBV19
CDR3: CASSQGWTGELFF
DNA: TGTGCCAGTAGTCAGGGGTGGACCGGGGAGCTGTTTTTT

size: -
D: TRBD1
J: TRBJ1-5
V: TRBV10-3
CDR3: CAISGRQGDQPQHF
DNA: TGTGCCATCAGTGGGAGACAGGGGGATCAGCCCCAGCATTTT

size: -
D: -
J: TRBJ2-7
V: TRBV29-1
CDR3: CSVYDRSSYEQYF
DNA: TGCAGCGTTTACGACAGGAGCTCCTACGAGCAGTACTTC

size: -
D: TRBD1
J: TRBJ1-2
V: TRBV28
CDR3: CASKGQEHYGYTF
DNA: TGTGCCAGCAAAGGACAGGAGCACTATGGCTACACCTTC

size: -
D: -
J: TRBJ2-7
V: TRBV4-1
CDR3: CASSQADSLGRGQYF
DNA: TGCGCCAGCAGCCAAGCGGACTCCCTGGGTAGGGGGCAGTACTTC

size: -
D: TRBD1
J: TRBJ1-1
V: TRBV18
CDR3: CASSPSGQGSEAFF
DNA: TGTGCCAGCTCACCCTCGGGACAGGGGTCTGAAGCTTTCTTT

size: -
D: TRBD1
J: TRBJ2-1
V: TRBV29-1
CDR3: CSAPGQGLSEQFF
DNA: TGCAGCGCCCCGGGACAGGGACTGAGTGAGCAGTTCTTC

size: -
D: -
J: TRBJ2-5
V: TRBV29-1
CDR3: CSALLPSGRGLRGTQYF
DNA: TGCAGCGCGTTACTACCCTCGGGACGCGGCCTGCGCGGGACCCAGTACTTC

size: once
D: TRBD1
J: TRBJ1-2
V: TRBV11-3
CDR3: CASSSSGGWFGYTF
DNA: TGTGCCAGCAGCTCCTCAGGGGGATGGTTTGGCTACACCTTC

size: -
D: -
J: TRBJ2-7
V: TRBV14
CDR3: CASSRRDGGIYEQYF
DNA: TGTGCCAGCAGTCGGAGGGACGGAGGAATATACGAGCAGTACTTC

size: few
D: TRBD2
J: TRBJ2-3
V: TRBV6-5
CDR3: CASRKAGGWPDTQYF
DNA: TGTGCCAGCAGGAAAGCGGGGGGTTGGCCAGATACGCAGTATTTT

size: -
D: -
J: TRBJ2-7
V: TRBV5-4
CDR3: CASSLDYEQYF
DNA: TGTGCCAGCAGCCTCGACTACGAGCAGTACTTC

size: -
D: -
J: TRBJ2-1
V: TRBV19
CDR3: CASSAHSGPSYNEQFF
DNA: TGTGCCAGTAGTGCCCATAGCGGTCCATCCTACAATGAGCAGTTCTTC

size: few
D: -
J: TRBJ1-6
V: TRBV7-6
CDR3: CASSSGGNGALHF
DNA: TGTGCCAGCAGCTCCGGGGGGAATGGGGCCCTCCACTTT

size: -
D: TRBD1
J: TRBJ1-5
V: TRBV6-5
CDR3: CASKGGGLYQPRHF
DNA: TGTGCCAGCAAGGGAGGGGGCCTATATCAGCCCCGGCATTTT

size: -
D: -
J: TRBJ1-2
V: TRBV11-2
CDR3: CASSFGGSYGYTF
DNA: TGTGCCAGCAGCTTCGGGGGGTCCTATGGCTACACCTTC

size: -
D: TRBD1
J: TRBJ1-2
V: TRBV2
CDR3: CASSEATGGVGYTF
DNA: TGTGCCAGCAGTGAAGCAACAGGGGGCGTGGGCTACACCTTC

size: -
D: -
J: TRBJ1-5
V: TRBV5-6
CDR3: CASSLRSTGGREPQHF
DNA: TGTGCCAGCAGCTTACGTTCGACCGGGGGTCGGGAGCCCCAGCATTTT

size: -
D: -
J: TRBJ1-1
V: TRBV11-2
CDR3: CASSLDPNTEAFF
DNA: TGTGCCAGCAGCTTAGATCCGAACACTGAAGCTTTCTTT

size: -
D: -
J: TRBJ1-2
V: TRBV21-1
CDR3: CASSDKLYRKTYGYTF
DNA: TGTGCCAGCAGCGACAAACTATACAGAAAGACCTATGGCTACACCTTC

size: -
D: TRBD1
J: TRBJ2-3
V: TRBV19
CDR3: CASSISGTGSTTDTQYF
DNA: TGTGCCAGTAGTATCTCCGGGACAGGGTCTACAACAGATACGCAGTATTTT